Following are 21 T cell receptor beta chains from one sample sequenced in a study of CD8+ T cells in alopecia areata. The authors extracted RNA and reverse transcribed it into cDNA as the sequencing template. Libraries were prepared by immunoSEQ multiplex PCR; TCRdb keeps only in-frame clonotypes and omits some of them. Here the sample spans fewer than 250,000 clones, 50% to 70% being singletons. The source was CD4+ T cells sorted from blood, collected at week 0. These TCRs come from a human donor with alopecia areata.

This chain connects TRBV29-1 to TRBJ2-7; 7 bases line up with TRBD1. CDR3 length: 13 amino acids. Germline CDR1 and CDR2: SQVTM and ANQGSEA. Trimming at V came to 7 bases and at J to 6 bases, leaving 12 bases not matched to a gene. This chain's CDR3 is CSAGLRAGGEQYF. CDR3 sequence (DNA): TGCAGCGCCGGGCTACGGGCAGGGGGCGAGCAGTACTTC.

This chain links TRBV2 with TRBJ2-6; D is uncertain. The CDR3 spans 15 residues. Germline lookup yields CDR1 SNHLY and CDR2 FYNNEI. The ends were cut back, 7 bases at V and 4 bases at J, with 14 bases in the middle. The CDR3 region is CASTPSQSGANVLTF. The DNA for the CDR3 is TGTGCCAGCACCCCTTCGCAGTCCGGGGCCAACGTCCTGACTTTC.

V gene TRBV29-1 combines with J gene TRBJ1-1, with TRBD1 as a possible D gene (6 bases). V was cut by 7 bases and J by 7 bases, with 7 bases left in between. The CDR3 consists of 9 residues. Germline V gives CDR1 SQVTM, CDR2 ANQGSEA. CDR3 protein: CSGGREAFF. Written as DNA, the CDR3 is TGCAGCGGGGGGCGTGAAGCTTTCTTT.

In this sample, this clone turned up a few times. The V call is TRBV7-9, the J call TRBJ2-3; TRBD2 matches 8 bases. The germline V gene has CDR1 SEHNR and CDR2 FQNEAQ (reference sequence). The CDR3 totals 14 residues. V was pared by 5 bases and J by 6 bases, with 7 bases of the junction left unmatched. CDR3 amino acids: CASSPGLATDTQYF. The CDR3 region has the DNA TGTGCCAGCAGCCCCGGACTAGCCACGGATACGCAGTATTTT.

This chain uses TRBV7-9 with TRBJ2-3; 10 positions match TRBD2. J gave up 6 bases and V 0 bases, and 3 bases lay outside the gene matches. The CDR3 is 15 residues long. Germline V gene data show CDR1 as SEHNR and CDR2 as FQNEAQ (reference sequence). Here the CDR3 DNA reads TGTGCCAGCAGCTTAGCTCTAGCGGGGGCGGATACGCAGTATTTT. The encoded protein is CASSLALAGADTQYF.

Here the CDR3 reads CASSLIGRSGELFF. The CDR3 DNA reads TGTGCCAGCAGCTTAATTGGGCGGAGCGGGGAGCTGTTTTTT. The rearrangement joins TRBV7-3 to TRBJ2-2; D is unresolved. V lost 1 base and J lost 7, with 10 bases in between. The CDR3 spans 14 residues. CDR1 and CDR2 (germline): SGHTA, FQGTGA.

The genes are TRBV29-1 and TRBJ2-2, with a tentative D call TRBD1 (5 bases). The CDR3 runs 12 residues. The V gene lost 3 bases and the J gene lost 5 bases, with 7 bases spanning the gap. Germline V gene lookup returns CDR1 SQVTM and CDR2 ANQGSEA. CDR3 in DNA: TGCAGCGTTGAGACAGTAACCGGGGAGCTGTTTTTT. Translating gives CSVETVTGELFF.

V and J are TRBV9 and TRBJ2-7, with D unclear. CDR1 and CDR2 (germline): SGDLS, YYNGEE. This CDR3 spans 13 amino acids. Trimming stripped 4 bases from V and 3 bases from J, with 11 bases between. CDR3 DNA sequence: TGTGCCAGCAGCTTTAATCACTACTACGAGCAGTACTTC. It encodes CASSFNHYYEQYF.

The gene calls are TRBV6-5 and TRBJ2-3; D remains unclear. The germline V gene has CDR1 MNHEY and CDR2 SVGAGI. Trimming shortened V by 6 bases and J by 0 bases, and 13 bases separated the two germline ends. This CDR3 has 15 amino acids. The CDR3 DNA follows: TGTGCCAGCAGCCAGCGCACCTCTAGCACAGATACGCAGTATTTT. Residues: CASSQRTSSTDTQYF.

V is TRBV30 and J is TRBJ2-1; 10 positions agree with TRBD2. Germline V gene data show CDR1 as GTSNPN and CDR2 as SVGIG (reference sequence). V was clipped by 5 bases and J by 4 bases; unmatched bases: 8. The CDR3 covers 15 residues. The DNA of the CDR3 is TGTGCCTGGGAGTGGACTAGCGGCGAATACAATGAGCAGTTCTTC. This translates into CAWEWTSGEYNEQFF.

This clone was recorded a few times. This rearrangement joins TRBV6-5 to TRBJ2-7; D not resolved. V gave up 2 bases and J gave up 1 base, with 15 bases separating them. The CDR3 extends over 16 amino acids. From germline, CDR1 is MNHEY and CDR2 SVGAGI. DNA of the CDR3: TGTGCCAGCAGTTACGGGGTTTCGGCAATATCCTACGAGCAGTACTTC. This codes for CASSYGVSAISYEQYF.

The V and J genes are TRBV25-1 and TRBJ2-3; D remains ambiguous. The CDR3 runs 12 residues. V lost 5 bases and J 0 bases, leaving 3 bases between the germline ends. Germline CDR1 is MGHDK and CDR2 is SYGVNS. The chain's CDR3 is CASSPSTDTQYF. In DNA, the CDR3 is TGTGCCAGCAGTCCCAGCACAGATACGCAGTATTTT.

The chain links TRBV7-2 to TRBJ2-1; D remains ambiguous. With 3 bases removed from V and 10 bases from J, the gap between germline ends came to 10 bases. Germline assignment: CDR1 SGHTA and CDR2 FQGNSA. The CDR3 contains 12 residues. The CDR3 nucleotides read TGTGCCAGCAGCTTCCCTCACGGAGAGCAGTTCTTC. This sequence encodes CASSFPHGEQFF.

This rearrangement joins TRBV4-2 to TRBJ2-7; 10 bases match TRBD1. The V and J ends lost 3 bases and 2 bases, in that order; junction bases with no gene match: 7. The CDR3 loop spans 16 amino acids. Germline V gene lookup returns CDR1 LGHNA and CDR2 YNFKEQ. The CDR3 DNA reads TGTGCCAGCAGCCACGCCACCGGACAGGGGGCCTACGAGCAGTACTTC. This codes for CASSHATGQGAYEQYF.

This chain joins TRBV6-1 and TRBJ2-5; unclear D gene. The CDR3 is 12 residues long. V lost 4 bases, J lost 3 bases, and 6 bases lay in between. Germline assignment: CDR1 MNHNS and CDR2 SASEGT. The CDR3: CASSAQKETQYF. CDR3 coding DNA: TGTGCCAGCAGTGCACAGAAAGAGACCCAGTACTTC.

This clone came up a few times. The same CDR3 is also encoded by other DNA sequences in this sample. The chain uses TRBV9 and TRBJ2-3; 12 bases are shared with TRBD2. Trimming at V came to 0 bases and at J to 2 bases, leaving 4 bases not matched to a gene. CDR1 and CDR2 from the germline V gene are SGDLS and YYNGEE. The CDR3 covers 17 residues. CDR3 DNA: TGTGCCAGCAGCGTAGGTCTAGCGGGGGGGAACACAGATACGCAGTATTTT. As protein: CASSVGLAGGNTDTQYF.

This clone was observed once. The genes are TRBV29-1 and TRBJ2-5; D uncertain. Between the trimmed V and J ends, which lost 1 base and 5 bases, there was a span of 5 bases. The germline gives CDR1 SQVTM, CDR2 ANQGSEA. The CDR3 totals 11 residues. The CDR3 is CSVEGSETQYF. The CDR3 DNA sequence: TGCAGCGTTGAAGGTAGTGAGACCCAGTACTTC. The complete variable domain, with remaining parts taken from reference TRBV29-1 and TRBJ2-5, reads SAVISQKPSRDICQRGTSLTIQCQVDSQVTMMFWYRQQPGQSLTLIATANQGSEATYESGFVIDKFPISRPNLTFSTLTVSNMSPEDSSIYLCSVEGSETQYFGPGTRLLVL.

The chain couples TRBV7-7 to TRBJ2-7, with 9 bases aligning to TRBD1. CDR1 and CDR2 (germline): SSHAT, FNYEAQ (reference sequence). There are 13 residues in the CDR3. Trimming removed 5 bases from V and 3 bases from J; junction bases left unmatched: 2. DNA of the CDR3: TGTGCCAGCAGCCGGGACAGGGACTACGAGCAGTACTTC. Protein: CASSRDRDYEQYF.

This clone was detected only a few times. The J gene is TRBJ1-1, the V gene TRBV5-6, with D unresolved. Trimming took 5 bases from V and 7 from J, leaving 15 bases between them. The CDR3 has 13 amino acids. The germline CDR1 and CDR2 sequences are SGHDT and YYEEEE. The CDR3 protein is CASRLFPGGEAFF. The CDR3 region has the DNA TGTGCCAGCAGATTGTTTCCAGGCGGTGAAGCTTTCTTT.

The chain uses TRBV9 and TRBJ1-1; D is ambiguous. The CDR3 sequence is 15 residues long. V lost 0 bases to trimming and J lost 2 bases, with 11 bases between them. Germline CDR1 SGDLS, CDR2 YYNGEE. The CDR3 region is CASSVARLGNTEAFF. The CDR3 DNA follows: TGTGCCAGCAGCGTAGCTAGGTTGGGAAACACTGAAGCTTTCTTT.

As DNA, the CDR3 is TGTGCCAGCAGCGTCGGGCTAGCCCTCACAGATACGCAGTATTTT. Its translation is CASSVGLALTDTQYF. This chain links TRBV9 with TRBJ2-3; TRBD2 is a possible D gene (5 bases). The V gene lost 2 bases and the J gene lost 2 bases, with 12 bases spanning the gap. The CDR3 sequence is 15 residues long. Germline values: CDR1 SGDLS, CDR2 YYNGEE.